This T cell receptor beta chain was recorded in a study of T cell responses to AZD1222 COVID-19 vaccine. Study-wide results and limits: Among vaccine-associated CD4 TCRs, coverage spanned spike, with dominance at 160-218 and 743-854. The reported proportion of spike-specific TCRs targeting unmutated variant regions was nearly half.

Only in-frame clones appear in the TCRdb table, and some are missing; sequencing was by immunoSEQ multiplex PCR. The repertoire holds around 150,000 clones, with approximately 90% as singletons. Regarding this clone: Its antigen is as yet unknown. The same CDR3 also results from other DNA sequences found in this sample.

Unmatched junction bases numbered 5, after V lost 2 bases and J lost 11 bases. The CDR3 covers 12 residues. The germline CDR1 and CDR2 sequences are SGDLS and YYNGEE. The specimen was peripheral blood, collected on day 0 of AZD1222 vaccination. This chain joins TRBV9 and TRBJ1-1, with 8 bases aligning to TRBD1. This sequence was found in an adult in good health. The CDR3 region is CASSVGTGRAFF. CDR3 coding DNA: TGTGCCAGCAGCGTGGGGACAGGCCGGGCTTTCTTT.